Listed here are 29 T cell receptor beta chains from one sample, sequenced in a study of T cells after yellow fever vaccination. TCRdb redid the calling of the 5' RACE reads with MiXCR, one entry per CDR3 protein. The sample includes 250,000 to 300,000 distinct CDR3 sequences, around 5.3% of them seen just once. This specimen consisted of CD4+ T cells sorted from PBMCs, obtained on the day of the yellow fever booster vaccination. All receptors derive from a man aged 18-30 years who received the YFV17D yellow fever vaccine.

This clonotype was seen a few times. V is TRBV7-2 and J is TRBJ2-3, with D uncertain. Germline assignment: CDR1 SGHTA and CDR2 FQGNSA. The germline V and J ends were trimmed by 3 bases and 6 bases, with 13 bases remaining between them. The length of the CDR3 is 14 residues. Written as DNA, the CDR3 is TGTGCCAGCAGCTTGCGCATCGGTTCCGATACGCAGTATTTT. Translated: CASSLRIGSDTQYF.

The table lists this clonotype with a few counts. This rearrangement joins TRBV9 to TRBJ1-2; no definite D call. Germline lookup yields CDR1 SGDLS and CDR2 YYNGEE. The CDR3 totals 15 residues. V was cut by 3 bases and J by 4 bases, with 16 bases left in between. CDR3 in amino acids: CASSETPDPSYGYTF. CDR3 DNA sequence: TGTGCCAGCAGCGAAACCCCGGACCCTTCCTATGGCTACACCTTC.

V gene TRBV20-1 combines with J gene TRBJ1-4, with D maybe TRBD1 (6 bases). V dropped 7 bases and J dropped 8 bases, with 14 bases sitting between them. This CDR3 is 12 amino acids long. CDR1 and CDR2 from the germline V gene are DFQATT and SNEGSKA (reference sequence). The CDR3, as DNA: TGCAGTGGTACGTCCCAGGGGGAAAAACTGTTTTTT. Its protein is CSGTSQGEKLFF.

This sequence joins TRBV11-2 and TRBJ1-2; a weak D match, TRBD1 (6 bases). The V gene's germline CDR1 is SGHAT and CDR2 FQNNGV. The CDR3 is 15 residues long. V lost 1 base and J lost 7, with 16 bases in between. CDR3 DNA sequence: TGTGCCAGCAGCTTAGGGACAGCTCCCTGGGGTGGCTACACCTTC. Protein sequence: CASSLGTAPWGGYTF.

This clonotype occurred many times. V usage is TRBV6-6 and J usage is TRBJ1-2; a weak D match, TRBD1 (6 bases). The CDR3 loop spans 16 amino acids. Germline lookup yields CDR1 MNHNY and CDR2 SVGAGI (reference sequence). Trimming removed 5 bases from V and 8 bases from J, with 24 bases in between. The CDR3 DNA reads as TGTGCCAGCAGTAAATTGGGGGGGGCGGCACCTGGAGGCTACACCTTC. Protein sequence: CASSKLGGAAPGGYTF.

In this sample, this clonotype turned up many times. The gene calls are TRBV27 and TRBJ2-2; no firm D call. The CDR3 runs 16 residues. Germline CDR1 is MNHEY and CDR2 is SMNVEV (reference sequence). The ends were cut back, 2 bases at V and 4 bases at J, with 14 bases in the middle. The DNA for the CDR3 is TGTGCCAGCAGTTTAACGAGGCAGGTGGGCACCGGGGAGCTGTTTTTT. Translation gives CASSLTRQVGTGELFF.

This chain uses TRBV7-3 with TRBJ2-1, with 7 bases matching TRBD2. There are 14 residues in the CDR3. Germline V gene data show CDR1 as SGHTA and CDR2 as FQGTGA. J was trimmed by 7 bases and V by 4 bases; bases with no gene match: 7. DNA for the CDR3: TGTGCCAGCAGCTCCTCTGGGGGGGGTAATGAGCAGTTCTTC. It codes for CASSSSGGGNEQFF.

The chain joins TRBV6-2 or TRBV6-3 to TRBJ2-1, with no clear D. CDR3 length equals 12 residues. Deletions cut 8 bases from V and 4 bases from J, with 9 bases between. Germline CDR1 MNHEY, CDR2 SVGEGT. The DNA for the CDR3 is TGTGCCAGCGCGATATATTACAATGAGCAGTTCTTC. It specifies CASAIYYNEQFF.

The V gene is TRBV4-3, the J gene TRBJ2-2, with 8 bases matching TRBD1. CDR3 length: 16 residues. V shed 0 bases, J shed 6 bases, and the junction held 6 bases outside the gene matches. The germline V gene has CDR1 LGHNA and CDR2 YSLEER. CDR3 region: CASSQDPGTGAGELFF. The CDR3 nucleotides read TGCGCCAGCAGCCAAGACCCCGGGACAGGTGCCGGGGAGCTGTTTTTT.

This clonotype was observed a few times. In nucleotides, the CDR3 is TGTGCCAGCAGCTTCGGGGGACTGAATGAAAAACTGTTTTTT. Its translation is CASSFGGLNEKLFF. The chain uses TRBV11-2 and TRBJ1-4, with a possible D match to TRBD1 (5 bases). V was trimmed by 3 bases and J by 5 bases, leaving 10 bases between them. CDR1 is SGHAT and CDR2 is FQNNGV in the germline V gene. CDR3 length equals 14 residues. Combining the CDR3 with reference TRBV11-2 and TRBJ1-4 gives the whole variable domain EAGVAQSPRYKIIEKRQSVAFWCNPISGHATLYWYQQILGQGPKLLIQFQNNGVVDDSQLPKDRFSAERLKGVDSTLKIQPAKLEDSAVYLCASSFGGLNEKLFFGSGTQLSVL.

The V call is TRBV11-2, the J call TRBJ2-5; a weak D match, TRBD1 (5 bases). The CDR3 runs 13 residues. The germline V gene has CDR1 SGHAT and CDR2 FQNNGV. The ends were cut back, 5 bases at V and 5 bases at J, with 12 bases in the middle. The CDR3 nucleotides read TGTGCCAGCAGCCAAGACAGTCTCGAGACCCAGTACTTC. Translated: CASSQDSLETQYF.

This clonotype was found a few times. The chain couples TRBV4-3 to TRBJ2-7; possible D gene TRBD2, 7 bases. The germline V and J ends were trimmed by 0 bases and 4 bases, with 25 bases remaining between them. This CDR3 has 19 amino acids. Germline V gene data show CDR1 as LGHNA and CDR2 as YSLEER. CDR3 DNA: TGCGCCAGCAGCCAAGATGCCATCTTAGGGGGAGCCGGGAGGTACGAGCAGTACTTC. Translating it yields CASSQDAILGGAGRYEQYF.

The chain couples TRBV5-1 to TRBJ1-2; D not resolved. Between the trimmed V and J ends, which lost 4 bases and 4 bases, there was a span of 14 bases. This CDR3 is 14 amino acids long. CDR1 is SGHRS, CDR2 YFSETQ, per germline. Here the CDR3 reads CASSHGGELYGYTF. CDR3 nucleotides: TGCGCCAGCAGCCATGGCGGAGAGCTCTATGGCTACACCTTC.

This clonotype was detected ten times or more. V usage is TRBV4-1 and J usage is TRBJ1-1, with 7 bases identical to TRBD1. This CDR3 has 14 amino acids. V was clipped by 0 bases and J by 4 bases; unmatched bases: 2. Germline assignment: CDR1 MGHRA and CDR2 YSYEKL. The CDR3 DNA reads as TGCGCCAGCAGCCAAGAGGGACAGCTCACTGAAGCTTTCTTT. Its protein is CASSQEGQLTEAFF.

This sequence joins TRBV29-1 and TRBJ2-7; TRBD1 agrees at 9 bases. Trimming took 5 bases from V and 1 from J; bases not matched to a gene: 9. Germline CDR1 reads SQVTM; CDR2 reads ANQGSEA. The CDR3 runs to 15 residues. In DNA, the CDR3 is TGCAGCGTTAGATCCGGACAGGGGAATTCCTACGAGCAGTACTTC. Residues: CSVRSGQGNSYEQYF.

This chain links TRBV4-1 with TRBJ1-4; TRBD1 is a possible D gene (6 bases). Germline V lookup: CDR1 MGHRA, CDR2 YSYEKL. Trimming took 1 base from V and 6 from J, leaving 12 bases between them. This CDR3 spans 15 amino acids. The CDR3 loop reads CASSQVGGRDEKLFF. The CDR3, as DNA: TGCGCCAGCAGCCAAGTAGGGGGAAGAGATGAAAAACTGTTTTTT.

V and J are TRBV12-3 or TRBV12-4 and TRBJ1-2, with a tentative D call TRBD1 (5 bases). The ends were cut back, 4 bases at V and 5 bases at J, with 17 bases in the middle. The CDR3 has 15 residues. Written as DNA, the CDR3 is TGTGCCAGCAGTTCCCTAAGTAGGGGCATTTATGGCTACACCTTC. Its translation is CASSSLSRGIYGYTF.

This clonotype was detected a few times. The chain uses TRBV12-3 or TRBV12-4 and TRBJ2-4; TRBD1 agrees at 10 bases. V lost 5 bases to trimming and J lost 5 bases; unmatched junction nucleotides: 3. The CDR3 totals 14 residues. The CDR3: CASSRGQGENIQYF. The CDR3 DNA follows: TGTGCCAGCAGTCGAGGACAGGGGGAAAACATTCAGTACTTC.

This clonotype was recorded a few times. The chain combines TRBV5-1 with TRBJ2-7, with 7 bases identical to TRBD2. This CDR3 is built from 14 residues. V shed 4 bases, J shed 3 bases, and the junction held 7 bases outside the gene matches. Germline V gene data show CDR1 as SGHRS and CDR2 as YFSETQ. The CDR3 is CASSTERGLYEQYF. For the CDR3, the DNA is TGCGCCAGCAGCACGGAGCGGGGCCTCTACGAGCAGTACTTC. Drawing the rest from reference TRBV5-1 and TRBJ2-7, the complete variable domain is KAGVTQTPRYLIKTRGQQVTLSCSPISGHRSVSWYQQTPGQGLQFLFEYFSETQRNKGNFPGRFSGRQFSNSRSEMNVSTLELGDSALYLCASSTERGLYEQYFGPGTRLTVT.

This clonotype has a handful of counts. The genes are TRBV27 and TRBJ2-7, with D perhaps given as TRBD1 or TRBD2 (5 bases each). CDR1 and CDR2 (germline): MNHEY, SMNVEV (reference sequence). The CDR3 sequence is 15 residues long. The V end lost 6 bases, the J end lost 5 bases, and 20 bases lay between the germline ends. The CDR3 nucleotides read TGTGCCAGCAGCAGAGGGCGGCCAGGGTTTAACGAGCAGTACTTC. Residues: CASSRGRPGFNEQYF.

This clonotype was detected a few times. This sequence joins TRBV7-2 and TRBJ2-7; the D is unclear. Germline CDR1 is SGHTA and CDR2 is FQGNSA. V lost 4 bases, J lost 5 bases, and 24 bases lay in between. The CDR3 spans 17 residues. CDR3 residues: CASSSHSLTRSRNEQYF. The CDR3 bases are TGTGCCAGCAGCTCCCATTCCCTGACCCGAAGTCGAAACGAGCAGTACTTC.

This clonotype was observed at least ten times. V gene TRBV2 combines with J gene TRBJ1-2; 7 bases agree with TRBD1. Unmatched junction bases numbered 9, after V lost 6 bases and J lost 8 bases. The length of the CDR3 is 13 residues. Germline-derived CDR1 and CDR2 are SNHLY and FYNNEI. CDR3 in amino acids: CASRDDREGGYTF. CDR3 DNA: TGTGCCAGCAGGGACGACAGGGAGGGCGGCTACACCTTC.

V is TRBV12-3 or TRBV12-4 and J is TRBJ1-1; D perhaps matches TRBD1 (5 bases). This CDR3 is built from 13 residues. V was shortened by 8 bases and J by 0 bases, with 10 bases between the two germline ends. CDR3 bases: TGTGCCAGCGGGCGACAGTTGAACACTGAAGCTTTCTTT. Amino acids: CASGRQLNTEAFF.

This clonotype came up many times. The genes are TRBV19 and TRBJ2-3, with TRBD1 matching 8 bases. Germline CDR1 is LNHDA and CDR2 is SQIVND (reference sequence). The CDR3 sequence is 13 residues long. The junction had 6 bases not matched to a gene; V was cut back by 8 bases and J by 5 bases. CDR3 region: CASRDRGGDTQYF. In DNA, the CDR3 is TGTGCCAGTCGAGACAGGGGAGGAGATACGCAGTATTTT.

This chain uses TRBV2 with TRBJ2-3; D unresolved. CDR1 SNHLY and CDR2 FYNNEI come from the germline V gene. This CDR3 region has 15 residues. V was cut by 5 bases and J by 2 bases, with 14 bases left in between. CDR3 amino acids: CASSINGQNTDTQYF. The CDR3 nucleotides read TGTGCCAGCAGTATTAATGGGCAAAACACAGATACGCAGTATTTT.

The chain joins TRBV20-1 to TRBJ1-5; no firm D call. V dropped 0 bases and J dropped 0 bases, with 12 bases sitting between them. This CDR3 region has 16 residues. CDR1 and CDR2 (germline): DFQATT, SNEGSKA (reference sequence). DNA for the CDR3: TGCAGTGCTAGAGATCCCCTGCGTTATAGCAATCAGCCCCAGCATTTT. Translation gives CSARDPLRYSNQPQHF.

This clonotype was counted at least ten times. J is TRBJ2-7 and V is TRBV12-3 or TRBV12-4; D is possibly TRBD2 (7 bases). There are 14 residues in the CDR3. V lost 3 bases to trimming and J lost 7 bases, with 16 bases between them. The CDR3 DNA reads TGTGCCAGCAGTTTGAAGGGGGGGGCCAGAGAGCAGTACTTC. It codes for CASSLKGGAREQYF.

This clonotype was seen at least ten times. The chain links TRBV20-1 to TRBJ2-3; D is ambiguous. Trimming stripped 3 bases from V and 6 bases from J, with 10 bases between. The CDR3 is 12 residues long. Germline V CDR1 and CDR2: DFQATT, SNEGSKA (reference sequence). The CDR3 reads CSASLPPDTQYF. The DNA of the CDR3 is TGCAGTGCTAGCTTACCCCCGGATACGCAGTATTTT.

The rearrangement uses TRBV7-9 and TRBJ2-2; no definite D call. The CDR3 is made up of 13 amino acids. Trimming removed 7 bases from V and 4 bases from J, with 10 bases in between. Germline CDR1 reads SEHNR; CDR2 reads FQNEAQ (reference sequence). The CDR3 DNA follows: TGTGCCAGCACCTCCCGATTCACCGGGGAGCTGTTTTTT. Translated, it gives CASTSRFTGELFF.